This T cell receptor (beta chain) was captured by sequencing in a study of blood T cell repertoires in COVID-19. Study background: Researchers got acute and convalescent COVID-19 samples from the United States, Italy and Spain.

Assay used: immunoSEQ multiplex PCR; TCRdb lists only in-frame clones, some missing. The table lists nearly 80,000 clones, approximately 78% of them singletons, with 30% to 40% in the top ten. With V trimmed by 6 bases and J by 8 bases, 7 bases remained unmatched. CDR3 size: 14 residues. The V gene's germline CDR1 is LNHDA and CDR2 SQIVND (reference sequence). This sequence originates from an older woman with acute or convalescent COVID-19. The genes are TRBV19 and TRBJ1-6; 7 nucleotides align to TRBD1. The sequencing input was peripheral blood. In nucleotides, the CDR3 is TGTGCCAGTAGCCCTGGACAGGACTATTCACCCCTCCACTTT. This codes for CASSPGQDYSPLHF. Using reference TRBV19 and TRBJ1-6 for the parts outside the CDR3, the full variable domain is DGGITQSPKYLFRKEGQNVTLSCEQNLNHDAMYWYRQDPGQGLRLIYYSQIVNDFQKGDIAEGYSVSREKKESFPLTVTSAQKNPTAFYLCASSPGQDYSPLHFGNGTRLTVT.